A selection of T cell receptor beta chains follows, all from one sample in a study of cytomegalovirus exposure and HLA in healthy donors. Method: immunoSEQ multiplex PCR; TCRdb's copy keeps in-frame clones and lacks some. The repertoire holds approximately 150,000 clones, with roughly 80% as singletons. The sample taken for sequencing was PBMCs. Every receptor here comes from a man aged 25 to 45 in good health and CMV-seropositive. CDR3s include the opening cysteine and the closing phenylalanine or tryptophan. D genes are given only for firm matches.

j_call | d_call | v_call | cdr3_nt | cdr3_aa
TRBJ2-6 | - | TRBV9 | TGTGCCAGCAGCCCCTCAGACAGGACTGGGGCCAACGTCCTGACTTTC | CASSPSDRTGANVLTF
TRBJ1-1 | - | TRBV5-1 | TGCGCCAGCAGCTTTTTTACAGGACAAATGAACACTGAAGCTTTCTTT | CASSFFTGQMNTEAFF
TRBJ1-1 | TRBD1 | TRBV7-6 | TGTGCCAGCACCGAGGGACAGGGCCTCATGAACACTGAAGCTTTCTTT | CASTEGQGLMNTEAFF
TRBJ2-3 | - | TRBV6-4 | TGTGCCAGCAGTGACGGGGCCACAGATACGCAGTATTTT | CASSDGATDTQYF
TRBJ2-3 | TRBD2 | TRBV5-1 | TGCGCCAGCAGCCAGACTAGCGGGAGATTTATAGATACGCAGTATTTT | CASSQTSGRFIDTQYF
TRBJ1-2 | - | TRBV19 | TGTGCCAGTAATTTGGACAGAATCAGCTATGGCTACACCTTC | CASNLDRISYGYTF
TRBJ2-1 | TRBD2 | TRBV6-1 | TGTGCCAGCAGTGAGGGGCTAGCGGGGGGAAGCTCCTACAATGAGCAGTTCTTC | CASSEGLAGGSSYNEQFF
TRBJ2-7 | - | TRBV7-9 | TGTGCCAGCAGCTTTATGGGGGGAACCCTGGGTGAGCAGTACTTC | CASSFMGGTLGEQYF
TRBJ1-5 | - | TRBV19 | TGTGCCAGTAGTAGCCCAGGTCCTACTCGCTTAAGCAATCAGCCCCAGCATTTT | CASSSPGPTRLSNQPQHF
TRBJ2-7 | - | TRBV6-5 | TGTGCCAGCACCTCTCCAGGCTCCTACGAGCAGTACTTC | CASTSPGSYEQYF
TRBJ1-2 | TRBD1 | TRBV5-4 | TGTGCCAGCAGCTTCGAGGCGACAGGGGTTAACTATGGCTACACCTTC | CASSFEATGVNYGYTF